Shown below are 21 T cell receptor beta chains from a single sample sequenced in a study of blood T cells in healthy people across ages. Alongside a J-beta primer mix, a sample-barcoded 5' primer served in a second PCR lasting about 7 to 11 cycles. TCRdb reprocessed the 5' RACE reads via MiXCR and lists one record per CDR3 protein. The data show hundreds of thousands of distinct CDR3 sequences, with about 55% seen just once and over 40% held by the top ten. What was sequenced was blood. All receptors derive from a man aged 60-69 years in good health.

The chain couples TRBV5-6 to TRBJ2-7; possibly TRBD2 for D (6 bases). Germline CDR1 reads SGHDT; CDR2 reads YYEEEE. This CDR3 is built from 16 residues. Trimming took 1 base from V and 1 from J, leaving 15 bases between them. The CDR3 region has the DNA TGTGCCAGCAGCTTGTTGGGGGGAGACAGTTCCTACGAGCAGTACTTC. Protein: CASSLLGGDSSYEQYF.

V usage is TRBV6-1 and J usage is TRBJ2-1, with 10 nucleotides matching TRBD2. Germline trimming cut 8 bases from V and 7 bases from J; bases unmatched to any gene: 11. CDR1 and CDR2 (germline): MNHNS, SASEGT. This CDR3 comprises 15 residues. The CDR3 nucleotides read TGTGCCAGCCGGAAAGGAGCGGGGGGGACTAATGAGCAGTTCTTC. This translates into CASRKGAGGTNEQFF.

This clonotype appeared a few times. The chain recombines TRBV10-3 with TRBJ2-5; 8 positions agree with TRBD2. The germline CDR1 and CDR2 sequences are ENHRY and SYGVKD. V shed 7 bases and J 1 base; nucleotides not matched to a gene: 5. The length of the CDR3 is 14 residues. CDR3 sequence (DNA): TGTGCCATCAAAGGCGGGAGGAGCCAAGAGACCCAGTACTTC. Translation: CAIKGGRSQETQYF.

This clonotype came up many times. Here the CDR3 DNA reads TGCAGTGCTTCCGCGGGCCCGTCCTACGAGCAGTACTTC. Protein: CSASAGPSYEQYF. This rearrangement joins TRBV20-1 to TRBJ2-7, with a tentative D call TRBD2 (5 bases). This CDR3 region has 13 residues. Trimming shortened V by 5 bases and J by 1 base, and 12 bases separated the two germline ends. Germline-derived CDR1 and CDR2 are DFQATT and SNEGSKA (reference sequence).

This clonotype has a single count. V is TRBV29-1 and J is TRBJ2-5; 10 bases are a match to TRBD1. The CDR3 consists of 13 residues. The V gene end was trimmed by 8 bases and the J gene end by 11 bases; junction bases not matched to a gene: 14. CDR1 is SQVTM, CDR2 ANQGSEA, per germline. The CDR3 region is CSWDRGAYNEQYF. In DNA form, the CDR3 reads TGCAGCTGGGACAGGGGAGCCTACAATGAGCAGTACTTC.

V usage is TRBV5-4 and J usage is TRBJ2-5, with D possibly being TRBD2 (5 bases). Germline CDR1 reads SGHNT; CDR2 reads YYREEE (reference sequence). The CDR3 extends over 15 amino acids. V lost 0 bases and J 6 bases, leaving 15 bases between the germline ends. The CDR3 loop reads CASSLVSGRGQTQYF. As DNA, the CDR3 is TGTGCCAGCAGCTTGGTTAGTGGGAGAGGGCAGACCCAGTACTTC.

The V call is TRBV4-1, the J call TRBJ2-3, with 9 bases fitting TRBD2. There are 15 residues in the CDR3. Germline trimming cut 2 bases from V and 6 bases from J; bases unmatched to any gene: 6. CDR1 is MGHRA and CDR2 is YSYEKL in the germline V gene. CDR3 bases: TGCGCCAGCAGCCAATTAGGACTAGCGTTGGATACGCAGTATTTT. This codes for CASSQLGLALDTQYF.

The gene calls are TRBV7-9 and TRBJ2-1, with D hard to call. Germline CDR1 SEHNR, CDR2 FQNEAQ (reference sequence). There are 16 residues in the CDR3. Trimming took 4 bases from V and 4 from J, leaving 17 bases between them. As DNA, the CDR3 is TGTGCCAGCAGCTCCCAAATGGGGTTATCATACAATGAGCAGTTCTTC. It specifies CASSSQMGLSYNEQFF.

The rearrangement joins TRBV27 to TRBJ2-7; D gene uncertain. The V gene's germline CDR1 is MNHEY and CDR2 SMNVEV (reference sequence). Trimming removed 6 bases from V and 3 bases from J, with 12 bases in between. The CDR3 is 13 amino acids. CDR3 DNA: TGTGCCAGCAGCCGAGGTTCTTTCTACGAGCAGTACTTC. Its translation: CASSRGSFYEQYF.

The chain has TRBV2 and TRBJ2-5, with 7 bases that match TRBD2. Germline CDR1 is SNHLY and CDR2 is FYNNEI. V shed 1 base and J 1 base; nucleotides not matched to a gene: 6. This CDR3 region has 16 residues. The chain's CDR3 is CASSEGLGTTQETQYF. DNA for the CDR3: TGTGCCAGCAGTGAAGGTTTAGGGACTACCCAAGAGACCCAGTACTTC.

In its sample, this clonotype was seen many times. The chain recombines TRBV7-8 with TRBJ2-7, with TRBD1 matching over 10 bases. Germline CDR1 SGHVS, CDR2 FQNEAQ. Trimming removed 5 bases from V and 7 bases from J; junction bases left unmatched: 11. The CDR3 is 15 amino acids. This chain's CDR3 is CASSAAGTGVGEQYF. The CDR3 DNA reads TGTGCCAGCAGCGCCGCCGGGACAGGGGTCGGGGAGCAGTACTTC.

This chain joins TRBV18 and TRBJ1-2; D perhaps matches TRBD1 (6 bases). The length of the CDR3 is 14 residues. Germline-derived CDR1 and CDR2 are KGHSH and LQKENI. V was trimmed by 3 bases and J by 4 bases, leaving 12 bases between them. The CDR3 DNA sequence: TGTGCCAGCTCACCTTCAGGGGCTGGCTATGGCTACACCTTC. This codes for CASSPSGAGYGYTF.

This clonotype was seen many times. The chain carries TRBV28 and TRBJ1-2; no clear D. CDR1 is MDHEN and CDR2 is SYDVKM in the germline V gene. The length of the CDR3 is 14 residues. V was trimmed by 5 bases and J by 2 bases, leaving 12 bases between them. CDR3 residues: CASSPPATNYGYTF. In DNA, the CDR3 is TGTGCCAGCAGTCCCCCAGCTACAAACTATGGCTACACCTTC.

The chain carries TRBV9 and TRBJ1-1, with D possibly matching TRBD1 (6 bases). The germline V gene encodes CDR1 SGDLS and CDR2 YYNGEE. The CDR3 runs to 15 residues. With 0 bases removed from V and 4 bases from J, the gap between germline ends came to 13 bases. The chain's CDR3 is CASSVGRDKSTEAFF. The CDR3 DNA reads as TGTGCCAGCAGCGTAGGAAGGGACAAGAGCACTGAAGCTTTCTTT.

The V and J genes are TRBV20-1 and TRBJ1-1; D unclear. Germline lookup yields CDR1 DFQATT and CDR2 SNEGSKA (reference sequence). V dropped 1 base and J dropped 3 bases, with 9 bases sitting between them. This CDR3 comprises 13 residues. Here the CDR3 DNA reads TGCAGTGCTAGAGGGTATGCGGACACTGAAGCTTTCTTT. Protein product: CSARGYADTEAFF.

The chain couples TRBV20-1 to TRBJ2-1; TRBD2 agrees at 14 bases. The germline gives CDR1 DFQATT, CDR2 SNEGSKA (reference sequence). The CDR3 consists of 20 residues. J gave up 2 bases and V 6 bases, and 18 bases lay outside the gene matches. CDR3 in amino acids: CSADRGLGTSGRGTYNEQFF. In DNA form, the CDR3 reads TGCAGTGCCGATAGGGGGTTGGGGACTAGCGGGAGAGGCACCTACAATGAGCAGTTCTTC.

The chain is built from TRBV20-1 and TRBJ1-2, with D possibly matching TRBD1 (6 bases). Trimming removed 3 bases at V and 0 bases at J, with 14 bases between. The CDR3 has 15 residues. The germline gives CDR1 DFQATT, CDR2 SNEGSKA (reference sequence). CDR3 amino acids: CSASGGDTANYGYTF. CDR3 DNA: TGCAGTGCTAGCGGCGGGGACACAGCTAACTATGGCTACACCTTC.

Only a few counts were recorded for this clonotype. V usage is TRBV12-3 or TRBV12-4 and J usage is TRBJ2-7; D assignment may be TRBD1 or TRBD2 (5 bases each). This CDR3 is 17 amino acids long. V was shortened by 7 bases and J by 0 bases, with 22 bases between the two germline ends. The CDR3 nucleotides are TGTGCCAGCACTTACCGGGACGGCGAGCCGAGCTCCTACGAGCAGTACTTC. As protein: CASTYRDGEPSSYEQYF.

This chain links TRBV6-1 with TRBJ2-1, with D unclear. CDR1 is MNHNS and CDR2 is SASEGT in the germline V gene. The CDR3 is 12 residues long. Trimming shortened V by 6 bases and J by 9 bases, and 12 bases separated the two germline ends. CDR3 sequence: CASRMGEVEQFF. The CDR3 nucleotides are TGTGCCAGCAGGATGGGCGAGGTTGAGCAGTTCTTC.

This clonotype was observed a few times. CDR3 in amino acids: CSATAPSTEAFF. The CDR3 DNA sequence: TGCAGTGCCACCGCCCCGAGCACTGAAGCTTTCTTT. J is TRBJ1-1 and V is TRBV20-1; D is unclear. Germline loops: CDR1 DFQATT, CDR2 SNEGSKA (reference sequence). This CDR3 comprises 12 residues. The V and J ends lost 6 bases and 4 bases respectively, with 12 bases between them.

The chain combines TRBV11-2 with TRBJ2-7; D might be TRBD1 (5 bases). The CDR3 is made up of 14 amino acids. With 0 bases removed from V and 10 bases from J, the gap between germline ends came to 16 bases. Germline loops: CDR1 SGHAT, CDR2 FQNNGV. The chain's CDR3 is CASSLDVTEKTQYF. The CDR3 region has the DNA TGTGCCAGCAGCTTAGACGTGACAGAGAAAACCCAGTACTTC. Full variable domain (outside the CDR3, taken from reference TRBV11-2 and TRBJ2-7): EAGVAQSPRYKIIEKRQSVAFWCNPISGHATLYWYQQILGQGPKLLIQFQNNGVVDDSQLPKDRFSAERLKGVDSTLKIQPAKLEDSAVYLCASSLDVTEKTQYFGPGTRLTVT.